This TCR beta chain was identified in a study of cytomegalovirus exposure and HLA in healthy donors (dated by TCRdb to 2016 to 2017). Study-wide context: An earlier analysis of a few hundred of the donors reported about 260 Gb of sequence data and 117 million unique TCR beta sequences obtained from around 170 million T cells. About 280 gigabases of sequencing data and 70 million to 100 million unique TCR sequences were included in an early release covering over 600 HLA-typed donors. Of the roughly 390 genotyped donors, approximately 80% were placed in the genetic ancestry cluster associated with self-reported Caucasian donors. The study aimed to test whether signatures of past pathogen exposure could be identified by cataloging public T cell receptors. The T cell repertoires of under 750 subjects were profiled by immunosequencing and related to cytomegalovirus serostatus. In addition to the first cohort of hundreds of subjects, a separate validation cohort of 120 different subjects was used. To predict cytomegalovirus infection status, the study brought together high-throughput TCR immunosequencing, statistical association of individual TCRs with disease status, and machine learning. A later analysis re-analyzed previously published TCR beta repertoires from about 730 donors and added high-resolution HLA genotyping to study TCR occurrence patterns. Rather than using new phenotypic data, the later analysis identified candidate immune exposures from TCR beta sequences and from how often those sequences occurred across donors. To decide whether each TCR beta V gene segment behaved as functional or pseudogenic, an earlier analysis of fewer than 750 of the donors relied on high-throughput TCR beta sequencing. Alongside the repertoire data, information on donor age, sex, ethnicity and CMV serostatus was compiled. Genome-wide SNP genotypes for about three fifths of the roughly 670 donors were used in a later genetic analysis, which treated that subset as a discovery cohort. Every discovery cohort repertoire had been produced on one sequencing platform. HLA typing included class I and class II loci at four-digit resolution. Typing coverage differed by locus: A, B, C, DRB1 and DQB1 were typed in roughly 620-640 donors, DQA1 in 522, DPA1 in some 600, and DPB1 in 400 to 480. About 5 DR-DQ haplotypes were handled as single units for association and clustering, since linkage in the cohort was strong. Among some 400 genotyped donors of the cohort, an average of around 240,000 unique TCR beta nucleotide sequences were sequenced per donor, around a sixth of them non-productive. What the research found in general, with its limitations: Sequencing depth was assumed to be roughly uniform across donors in the presence/absence analyses, though that assumption may not hold. An earlier analysis of around 600 of the donors showed that most TCR beta V segments appeared in productive rearrangements either about 90% or about 30% of the time, which broadly matched IMGT annotations. The authors suggested that the approach could potentially be extended to other disease states and immunological phenotypes. The study gave a list of about 160 TCR beta chains associated with cytomegalovirus. Because counts were too low, about 15 rarely observed V segments, including chromosome 9 orphons, were left out of the earlier analysis of several hundred of the donors. Most CMV-associated TCR beta chains appeared to be HLA-restricted in a later analysis, and the HLA associations seemed to be driven largely by CMV exposure. A later genetic analysis reported fewer N-insertions in productive TCRs among donors in an Asian-associated ancestry cluster than the approximately 670-donor mean. In a later genetic analysis, a missense DCLRE1C variant was associated with V-gene and J-gene trimming of TCR beta chains, and the association was replicated in an independent cohort. The classifier was reported to diagnose cytomegalovirus status with high specificity and sensitivity in both the original cohort and the validation cohort. Across donors, most TCR sequences were observed very rarely, whereas some public TCRs were present in many individuals. In vitro tests confirmed that a few of the cytomegalovirus-associated TCR beta chains recognize cytomegalovirus antigens. According to a later analysis, parvovirus B19, influenza, CMV and Epstein-Barr virus appeared linked to several top co-occurrence clusters. A later analysis found that HLA-associated TCR beta chains were more clonally expanded and had lower generation probabilities than equally common non-associated chains. According to a later analysis, TCR association rates differed among HLA loci, with DRB1 alleles showing the most associated TCRs and HLA-C alleles showing the fewest. Specific HLA alleles were associated with some 15,000 TCR beta sequences at a false discovery rate of 0.05 in a later analysis. A group of highly shared sequence variants was considered likely to be a technical artifact of the sequencing pipeline. CMV serostatus was the only immune exposure information available for the cohort. A further reported finding was that TCR beta sequences accurately predicted the HLA-A and HLA-B alleles for most subjects in the first cohort. This cohort had only TCR beta chains sequenced, and the lack of alpha or paired-chain data limited which features could be detected. The 87-base-pair reads could not distinguish some IMGT-functional V segments, including TRBV6-2 and TRBV6-3, so those segments were excluded. Because some donors lacked HLA typing at each locus, the association tests relied only on the typed subset. Correlated functional status among segregating V segments might reflect linkage disequilibrium, but an unknown experimental factor could not be ruled out. When HLA alleles, especially DR and DQ, strongly co-occurred, TCR associations were difficult to assign to individual alleles.

The cohort consisted of 650 to 700 healthy bone marrow donors. All cohort members were sampled while nominally healthy, although unrecorded immune exposures were likely present. The donor tested CMV seropositive and was one of the 289 seropositive cohort members. Every donor gave a peripheral blood sample, and the peripheral blood mononuclear cells from that sample were used for TCR beta sequencing. The Qiagen DNeasy Blood Extraction Kit was used to extract genomic DNA from the blood cell samples. In regard to this clone: This clone's antigen is unknown. One base away there is no much larger clone; base qualities are not given.

The CDR3 numbers 18 residues from cysteine through phenylalanine. The retained sequence is limited to the CDR3, 54 bases, with the frame set at the first base. Library method: the immunoSEQ multiplex PCR assay. For the multiplex PCR, a mixture combining 60 forward primers for TCR Vbeta segments and 13 reverse primers for TCR Jbeta segments was used. The CDR3 region of rearranged TCR beta genes was amplified from genomic DNA by a multiplex PCR assay. Amplified TCR beta libraries were sequenced as 87-base-pair reads on the Illumina HiSeq System. For the original study's pipeline: A later analysis counted about 80 million unique TCR beta chains across the approximately 700 repertoires, and 9 million to 14 million of these chains were shared by at least two donors. To remove PCR and sequencing errors, raw reads were error-corrected and collapsed into unique sequences using a nearest-neighbor algorithm that merged closely related sequences. Alignment of CDR3 sequences to IMGT reference sequences was used to assign V, D and J gene segments. For a sequence to be retained, a match of at least six nucleotides to both a V gene segment and a J gene segment was required. A rearrangement counted as productive if the CDR3 had no stop codons and remained in frame with V and J, and every other rearrangement counted as non-productive. CDR3 was defined by IMGT convention, running from the second conserved V-encoded cysteine to the conserved J-encoded phenylalanine. The earlier analysis of about 640 of the donors excluded any sequence lacking an unambiguous match to a single V gene segment. An earlier analysis of 550 to 650 of the donors classified V segments as functional when productive rearrangements were above 56.7% and as segregating when the standard deviation between donors was above 5%. A statistical classification framework was developed to diagnose cytomegalovirus status using the catalog of TCR beta chain sequences. V and J gene assignment, in a later analysis, came from comparing TCR nucleotide sequences with IMGT/GENE-DB human TR gene sequences. A later analysis assigned CDR3 sequences and most-parsimonious VDJ recombination scenarios with the TCRdist pipeline. In a later analysis, every TCR beta chain was defined by the combination of its CDR3 amino acid sequence and its V-gene family, and reads without a unique V-gene family were dropped. To address suspected cross-contamination and a sequencing artifact, a later analysis removed a few hundred highly shared, low-generation-probability nucleotide sequences. In a later analysis, a clonal expansion index for each public chain was calculated from normalized within-repertoire ranks of inferred template counts. A later analysis computed generation probabilities with a VDJ recombination model fitted to out-of-frame rearrangements, and checked the results against IGoR. A later analysis scored TCR-TCR, TCR-HLA and TCR-CMV co-occurrence with hypergeometric tests, applying a repertoire-size bias correction to TCR pairs. A later analysis estimated false discovery rates by permuting HLA or CMV assignments 20 times. In a later analysis, co-occurring TCRs were grouped with DBSCAN, and TCRdist sequence similarity was added when clustering was performed within HLA-allele-positive subsets. Repertoires with fewer than 30,000 or more than 120,000 public chains were left out of co-occurrence clustering, as were five repertoires with anomalous nucleotide sharing. The clones in this table, taken by TCRdb from immuneACCESS, are in-frame only. Not every clone is retained; where verified, under half of the shortfall comes from an unresolved V gene, and the cause of the rest is unknown. For V, J and clone size, that table is used; D and trimming come from the DNA. For this sample the table gives fewer than 110,000 clones, of which roughly 79% were detected only once. The ten largest clones add up to about 4.1% of the sample.

Sequencing input: PBMCs. The clonotype comes from a man aged 45-60 years in good health and CMV-seropositive. The rearrangement joined TRBV21-1 to TRBJ2-7; the D call in the table, TRBD2, was not verified against the DNA. TRBV21-1 corresponds to a pseudogene. The DNA reads as follows: TGTGCCAGCAGCATCCCCCGGGGCCTTAGCGGGAGGAGCCACGAGCAGTACTTC. This is translated as CASSIPRGLSGRSHEQYF.